The 18 T cell receptor beta chains presented below share a single source sample, sequenced in a study of Graves' ophthalmopathy and Graves' hyperthyroidism. Amplifying from RNA transcripts, the study obtained TCR beta CDR3 regions. A first-round RT-PCR used HTBI primers, followed by a second-round multiplex PCR. TCRdb independently ran MiXCR on the multiplex PCR reads; one entry per CDR3 protein. There are 600,000 to 650,000 distinct CDR3 sequences in the sample; 22% occur only once, and roughly 6.9% lies in the top ten. Sample: peripheral blood. The receptors were gathered from a woman in her late teens or twenties with stable Graves' hyperthyroidism. Some clones in this sample may be carry-over from other donors' samples.

This clonotype was counted ten times or more. This chain links TRBV7-9 with TRBJ1-1, with a tentative D call TRBD1 (6 bases). The CDR3 has 14 amino acids. V lost 5 bases and J lost 1, with 11 bases in between. Germline loops: CDR1 SEHNR, CDR2 FQNEAQ (reference sequence). The DNA of the CDR3 is TGTGCCAGCAGCGACAGGACTGGGAACACTGAAGCTTTCTTT. This codes for CASSDRTGNTEAFF.

The chain has TRBV12-3 or TRBV12-4 and TRBJ2-2; 11 nucleotides match TRBD2. V lost 7 bases and J lost 7; bases outside the gene matches: 5. This CDR3 region has 14 residues. CDR3 residues: CASTGTSGNGELFF. The CDR3 bases are TGTGCCAGCACAGGGACTAGCGGAAACGGGGAGCTGTTTTTT.

This clonotype was recorded at least ten times. V and J are TRBV28 and TRBJ2-5, with 11 bases matching TRBD1. This CDR3 contains 13 residues. Trimming removed 6 bases from V and 7 bases from J; junction bases left unmatched: 4. Germline V gene lookup returns CDR1 MDHEN and CDR2 SYDVKM. CDR3 amino acids: CASSGTGGRTQYF. The DNA of the CDR3 is TGTGCCAGCAGCGGGACAGGGGGACGGACCCAGTACTTC.

Details on this clonotype: The junction departs from the called germline gene at one end, perhaps through a read error. The V call is TRBV7-2, the J call TRBJ1-3, with D unclear. Germline CDR1 and CDR2: SGHTA and FQGNSA. This CDR3 spans 13 amino acids. CDR3 loop: CANSLGISNTIYF. The DNA for the CDR3 is TGTGCCAACAGCCTTGGGATCTCCAACACCATATATTTT.

This clonotype was counted at least ten times. The chain combines TRBV6-2 or TRBV6-3 with TRBJ2-3, with D unresolved. The CDR3 has 17 amino acids. Germline loops: CDR1 MNHEY, CDR2 SVGEGT. The V end lost 7 bases, the J end lost 0 bases, and 20 bases lay between the germline ends. The CDR3 loop reads CASTLRLDRASTDTQYF. CDR3 DNA: TGTGCCAGCACCCTGAGACTGGATCGAGCCAGCACAGATACGCAGTATTTT.

This clonotype was picked up many times. The chain recombines TRBV24-1 with TRBJ2-5; a weak D match, TRBD1 (8 bases). Germline loops: CDR1 KGHDR, CDR2 SFDVKD. This CDR3 is built from 15 residues. V shed 0 bases and J shed 5 bases, with 12 bases lying between them. The CDR3 DNA sequence: TGTGCCACCAGTGATTTGGTACAGGGGGGGGAGACCCAGTACTTC. This translates into CATSDLVQGGETQYF.

As concerns this clonotype: Given a much more abundant clone one base away, this may be a read error. This chain links TRBV4-1 with TRBJ1-1; TRBD1 might be the D (6 bases). In germline, CDR1 is MGHRA, CDR2 YSYEKL. CDR3 length: 15 residues. The CDR3 nucleotides read TGCGCCAGCAGCCAAGATGAGGGTTGGGACACTGGAGCTTTCTTT. It encodes CASSQDEGWDTGAFF.

Ten or more counts support this clonotype. V is TRBV24-1 and J is TRBJ2-2; 7 positions match TRBD1. V lost 4 bases to trimming and J lost 0 bases; unmatched junction nucleotides: 4. The V gene's germline CDR1 is KGHDR and CDR2 SFDVKD. The CDR3 contains 16 residues. The CDR3 DNA reads TGTGCCACCAGTGAAAAGGGGGCCCCGAACACCGGGGAGCTGTTTTTT. Residues: CATSEKGAPNTGELFF.

This clonotype was seen repeatedly, ten times or more. This chain joins TRBV6-1 and TRBJ1-2, with 7 positions matching TRBD1. The CDR3 extends over 13 amino acids. V trimming: 6 bases; J trimming: 8 bases; junction bases outside the gene matches: 9. Germline V gives CDR1 MNHNS, CDR2 SASEGT. The CDR3 spells CASRRTGEGGYTF. The DNA for the CDR3 is TGTGCCAGCAGGCGTACAGGGGAAGGAGGCTACACCTTC.

This clonotype was observed many times. The chain employs TRBV5-1 and TRBJ1-2; D is perhaps TRBD1 (5 bases). The V and J ends lost 3 bases and 0 bases respectively, with 12 bases between them. The CDR3 covers 15 residues. Germline-derived CDR1 and CDR2 are SGHRS and YFSETQ. In DNA form, the CDR3 reads TGCGCCAGCAGCTCGGGGGACGGCGCTAACTATGGCTACACCTTC. Its protein product is CASSSGDGANYGYTF.

This clonotype was counted many times. CDR3 sequence reads: CASSYLDRAGNQPQHF. The CDR3 DNA is TGTGCCAGCAGTTATCTGGACAGGGCCGGCAATCAGCCCCAGCATTTT. The chain combines TRBV6-2 or TRBV6-3 with TRBJ1-5; 8 nucleotides agree with TRBD1. This CDR3 spans 16 amino acids. CDR1 MNHEY and CDR2 SVGEGT come from the germline V gene. Unmatched junction bases numbered 6, after V lost 3 bases and J lost 2 bases.

This clonotype has a count of ten or more. The CDR3 DNA sequence: TGTGCCAGCAGTTACCGGAGACTAGCGGGGGGTTTCTTGGAGACCCAGTACTTC. It specifies CASSYRRLAGGFLETQYF. The rearrangement joins TRBV6-6 to TRBJ2-5; 13 bases map to TRBD2. Germline V lookup: CDR1 MNHNY, CDR2 SVGAGI (reference sequence). Trimming at V came to 2 bases and at J to 5 bases, leaving 11 bases not matched to a gene. The CDR3 length is 18 residues.

In this sample, this clonotype turned up many times. The chain recombines TRBV7-3 with TRBJ2-6, with D possibly TRBD1 on 6 matching bases. The germline V gene has CDR1 SGHTA and CDR2 FQGTGA. The V gene lost 5 bases and the J gene lost 2 bases, with 7 bases spanning the gap. The CDR3 length is 14 residues. CDR3 DNA: TGTGCCAGCAGCCCAGGGGCTGGGGCCAACGTCCTGACTTTC. Its protein product is CASSPGAGANVLTF.

This clonotype was recorded many times. The V and J genes are TRBV11-1 and TRBJ1-1; the D is unclear. The CDR3 runs 13 residues. The V end lost 2 bases, the J end lost 6 bases, and 10 bases lay between the germline ends. Per the germline V gene, CDR1 is SGHAT and CDR2 is FQDESV (reference sequence). CDR3 nucleotides: TGTGCCAGCAGCTTAAATGGCAAGGCTGAAGCTTTCTTT. Its translation: CASSLNGKAEAFF.

CDR3 sequence (DNA): TGTGCCACCTCGGAAGCCTCCCGAAACACCATATATTTT. It translates to CATSEASRNTIYF. The J gene is TRBJ1-3, the V gene TRBV19, with D unresolved. V was pared by 10 bases and J by 5 bases, with 15 bases between. The germline V gene encodes CDR1 LNHDA and CDR2 SQIVND (reference sequence). The CDR3 is 13 residues long.

This clonotype has a handful of counts. The genes are TRBV2 and TRBJ1-2, with 10 bases lining up with TRBD1. J was trimmed by 4 bases and V by 4 bases; bases with no gene match: 6. The germline V gene encodes CDR1 SNHLY and CDR2 FYNNEI. The CDR3 loop spans 15 amino acids. The CDR3 loop is CASSARGTGAYGYTF. CDR3 nucleotides: TGTGCCAGCAGTGCCCGCGGGACAGGGGCCTATGGCTACACCTTC.

This clonotype was observed many times. The rearrangement links TRBV30 to TRBJ1-1; 7 nucleotides align to TRBD1. Germline assignment: CDR1 GTSNPN and CDR2 SVGIG (reference sequence). V lost 3 bases to trimming and J lost 4 bases; unmatched junction nucleotides: 5. The CDR3 consists of 13 residues. CDR3 region: CAWSAGDSTEAFF. In DNA form, the CDR3 reads TGTGCCTGGAGCGCGGGGGACAGCACTGAAGCTTTCTTT.

This clonotype has a handful of counts. The rearrangement links TRBV27 to TRBJ1-2, with D maybe TRBD1 (5 bases). Germline CDR1 MNHEY, CDR2 SMNVEV (reference sequence). The CDR3 is made up of 14 amino acids. V gave up 7 bases and J gave up 7 bases, with 19 bases separating them. DNA of the CDR3: TGTGCCAGCACTTCTCCCGCGGACGGGGCTGGCTACACCTTC. This encodes CASTSPADGAGYTF.